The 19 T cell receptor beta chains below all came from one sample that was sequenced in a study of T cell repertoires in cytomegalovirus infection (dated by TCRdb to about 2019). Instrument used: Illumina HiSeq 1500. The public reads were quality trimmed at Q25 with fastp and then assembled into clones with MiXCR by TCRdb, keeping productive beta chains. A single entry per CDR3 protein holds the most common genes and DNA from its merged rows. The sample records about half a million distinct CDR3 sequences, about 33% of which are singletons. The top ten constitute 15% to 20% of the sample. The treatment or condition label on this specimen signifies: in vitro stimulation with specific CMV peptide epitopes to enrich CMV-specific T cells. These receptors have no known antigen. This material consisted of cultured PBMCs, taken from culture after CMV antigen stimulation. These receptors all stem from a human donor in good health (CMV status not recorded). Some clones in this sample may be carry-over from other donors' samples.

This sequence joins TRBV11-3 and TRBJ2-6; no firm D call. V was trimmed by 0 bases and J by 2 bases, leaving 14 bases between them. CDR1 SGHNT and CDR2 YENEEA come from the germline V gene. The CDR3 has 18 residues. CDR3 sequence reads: CASSLDVVGDPGANVLTF. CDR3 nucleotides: TGTGCCAGCAGCTTAGATGTTGTGGGCGATCCTGGGGCCAACGTCCTGACTTTC.

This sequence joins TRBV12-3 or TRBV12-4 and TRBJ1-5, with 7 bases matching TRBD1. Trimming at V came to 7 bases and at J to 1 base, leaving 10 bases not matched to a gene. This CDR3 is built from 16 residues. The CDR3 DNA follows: TGTGCCAGCACCCTTGGAGGGGGCGCGAGCAATCAGCCCCAGCATTTT. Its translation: CASTLGGGASNQPQHF.

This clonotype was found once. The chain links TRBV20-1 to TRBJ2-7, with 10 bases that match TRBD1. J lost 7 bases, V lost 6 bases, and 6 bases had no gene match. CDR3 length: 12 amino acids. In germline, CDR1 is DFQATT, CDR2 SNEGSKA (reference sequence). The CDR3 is CSAPGQGREQYF. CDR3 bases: TGCAGTGCCCCGGGACAGGGGAGAGAGCAGTACTTC.

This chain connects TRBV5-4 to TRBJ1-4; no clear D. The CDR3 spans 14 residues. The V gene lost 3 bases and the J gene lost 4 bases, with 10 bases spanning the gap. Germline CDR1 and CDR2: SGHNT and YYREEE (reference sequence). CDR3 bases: TGTGCCAGCAGCTCGGCGGACCTTAATGAAAAACTGTTTTTT. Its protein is CASSSADLNEKLFF.

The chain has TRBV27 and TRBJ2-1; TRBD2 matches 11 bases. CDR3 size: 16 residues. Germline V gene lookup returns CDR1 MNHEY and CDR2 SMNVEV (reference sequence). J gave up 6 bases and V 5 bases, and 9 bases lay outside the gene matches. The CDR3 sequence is CASSPLSSGRGNEQFF. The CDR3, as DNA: TGTGCCAGCAGTCCCTTAAGTAGCGGGAGGGGCAATGAGCAGTTCTTC.

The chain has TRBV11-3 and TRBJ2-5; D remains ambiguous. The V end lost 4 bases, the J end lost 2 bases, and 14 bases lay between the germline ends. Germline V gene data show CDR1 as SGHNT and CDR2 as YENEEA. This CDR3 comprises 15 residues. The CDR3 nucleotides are TGTGCCAGCAGCTCCAGGTGGAGCCTACAAGAGACCCAGTACTTC. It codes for CASSSRWSLQETQYF.

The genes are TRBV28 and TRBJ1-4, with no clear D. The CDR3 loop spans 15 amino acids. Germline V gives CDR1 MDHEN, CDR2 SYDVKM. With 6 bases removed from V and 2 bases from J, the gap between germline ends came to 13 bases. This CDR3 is CASSFTGFTNEKLFF. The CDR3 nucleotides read TGTGCCAGCAGCTTTACTGGTTTTACTAATGAAAAACTGTTTTTT.

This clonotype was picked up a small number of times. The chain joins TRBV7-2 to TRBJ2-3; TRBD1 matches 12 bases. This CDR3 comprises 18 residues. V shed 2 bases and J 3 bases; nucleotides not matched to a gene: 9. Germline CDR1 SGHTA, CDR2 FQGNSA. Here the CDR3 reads CASSLQPGTGGSTDTQYF. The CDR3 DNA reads TGTGCCAGCAGCTTACAACCCGGGACAGGGGGCTCGACAGATACGCAGTATTTT. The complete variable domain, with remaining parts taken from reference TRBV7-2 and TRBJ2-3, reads GAGVSQSPSNKVTEKGKDVELRCDPISGHTALYWYRQSLGQGLEFLIYFQGNSAPDKSGLPSDRFSAERTGGSVSTLTIQRTQQEDSAVYLCASSLQPGTGGSTDTQYFGPGTRLTVL.

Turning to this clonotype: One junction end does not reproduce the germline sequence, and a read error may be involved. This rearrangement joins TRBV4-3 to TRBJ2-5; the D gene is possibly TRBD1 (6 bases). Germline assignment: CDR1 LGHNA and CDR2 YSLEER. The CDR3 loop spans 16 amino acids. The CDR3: CASSQEARGQEWLLDF. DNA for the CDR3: TGCGCCAGCAGCCAAGAGGCCCGGGGACAAGAGTGGCTATTGGACTTC.

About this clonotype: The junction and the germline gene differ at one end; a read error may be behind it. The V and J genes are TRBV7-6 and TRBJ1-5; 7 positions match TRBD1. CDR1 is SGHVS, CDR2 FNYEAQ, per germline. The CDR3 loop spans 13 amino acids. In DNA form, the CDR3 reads TGTGCTAGCAGCAAAGACAGGGATCAGCCCCAGCATTTT. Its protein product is CASSKDRDQPQHF.

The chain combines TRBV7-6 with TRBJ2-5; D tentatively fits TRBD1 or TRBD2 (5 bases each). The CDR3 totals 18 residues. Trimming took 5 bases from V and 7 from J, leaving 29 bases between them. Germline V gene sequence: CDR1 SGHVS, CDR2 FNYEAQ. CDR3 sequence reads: CASSDPGTPLVGLRTQYF. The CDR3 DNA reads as TGTGCCAGCAGCGACCCCGGGACCCCACTTGTAGGTCTTAGGACCCAGTACTTC.

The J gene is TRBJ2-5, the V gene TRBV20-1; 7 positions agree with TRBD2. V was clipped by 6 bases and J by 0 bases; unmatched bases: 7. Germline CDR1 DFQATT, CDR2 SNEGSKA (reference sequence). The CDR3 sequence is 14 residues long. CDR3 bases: TGCAGTGCCCCGCGTCTAGCGGACCAAGAGACCCAGTACTTC. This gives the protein CSAPRLADQETQYF.

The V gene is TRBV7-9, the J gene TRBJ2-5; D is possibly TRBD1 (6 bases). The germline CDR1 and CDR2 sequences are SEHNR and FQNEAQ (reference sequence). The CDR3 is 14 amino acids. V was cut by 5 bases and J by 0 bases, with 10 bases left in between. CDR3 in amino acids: CASSLDRNQETQYF. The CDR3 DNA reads TGTGCCAGCAGCCTGGACAGAAACCAAGAGACCCAGTACTTC.

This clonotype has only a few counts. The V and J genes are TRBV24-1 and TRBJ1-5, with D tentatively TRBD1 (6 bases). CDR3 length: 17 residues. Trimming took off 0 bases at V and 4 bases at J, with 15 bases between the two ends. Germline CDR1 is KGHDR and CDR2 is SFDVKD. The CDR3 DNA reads TGTGCCACCAGTGATTTGATGCAGAACAGGGAGAATCAGCCCCAGCATTTT. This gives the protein CATSDLMQNRENQPQHF.

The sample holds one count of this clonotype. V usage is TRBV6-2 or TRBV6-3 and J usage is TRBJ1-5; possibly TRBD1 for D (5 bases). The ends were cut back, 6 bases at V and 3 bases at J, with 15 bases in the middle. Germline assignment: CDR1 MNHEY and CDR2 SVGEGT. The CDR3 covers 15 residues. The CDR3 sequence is CASRPWDVDNQPQHF. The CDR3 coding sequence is TGTGCCAGCAGACCCTGGGACGTTGACAATCAGCCCCAGCATTTT.

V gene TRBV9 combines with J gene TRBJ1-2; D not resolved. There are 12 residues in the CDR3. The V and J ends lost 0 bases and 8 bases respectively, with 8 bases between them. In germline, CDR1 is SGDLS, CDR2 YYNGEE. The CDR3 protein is CASSVVGVGYTF. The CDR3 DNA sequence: TGTGCCAGCAGCGTAGTCGGTGTGGGCTACACCTTC.

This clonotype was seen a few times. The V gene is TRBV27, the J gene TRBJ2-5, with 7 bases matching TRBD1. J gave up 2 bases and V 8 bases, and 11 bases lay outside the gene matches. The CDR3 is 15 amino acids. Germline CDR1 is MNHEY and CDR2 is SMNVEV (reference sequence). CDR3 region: CASGIQGKRQETQYF. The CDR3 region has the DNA TGTGCCAGCGGAATACAGGGGAAGAGGCAAGAGACCCAGTACTTC.

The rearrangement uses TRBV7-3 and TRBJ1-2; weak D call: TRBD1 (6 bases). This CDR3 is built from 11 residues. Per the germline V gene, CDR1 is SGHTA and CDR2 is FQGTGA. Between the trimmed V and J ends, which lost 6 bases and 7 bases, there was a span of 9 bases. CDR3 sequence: CASRGASGYTF. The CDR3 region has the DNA TGTGCCAGCAGGGGGGCGAGTGGCTACACCTTC.

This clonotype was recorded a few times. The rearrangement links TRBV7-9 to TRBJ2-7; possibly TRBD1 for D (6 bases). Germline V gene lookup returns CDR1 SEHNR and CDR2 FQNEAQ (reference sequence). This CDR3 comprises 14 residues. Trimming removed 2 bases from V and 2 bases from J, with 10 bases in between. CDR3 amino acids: CASSLSGVTYEQYF. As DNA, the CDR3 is TGTGCCAGCAGCTTATCAGGGGTTACCTACGAGCAGTACTTC.